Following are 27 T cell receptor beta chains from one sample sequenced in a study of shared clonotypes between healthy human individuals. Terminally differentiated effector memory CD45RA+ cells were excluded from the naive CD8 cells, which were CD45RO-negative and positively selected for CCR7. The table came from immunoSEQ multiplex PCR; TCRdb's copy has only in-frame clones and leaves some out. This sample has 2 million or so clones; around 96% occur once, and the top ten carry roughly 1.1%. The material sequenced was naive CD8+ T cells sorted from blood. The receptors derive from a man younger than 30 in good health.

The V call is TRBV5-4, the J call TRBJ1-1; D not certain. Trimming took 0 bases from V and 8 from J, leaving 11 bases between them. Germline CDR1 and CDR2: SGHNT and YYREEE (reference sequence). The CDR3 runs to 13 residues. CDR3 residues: CASSLGQPEEAFF. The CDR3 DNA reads TGTGCCAGCAGCTTGGGGCAGCCCGAGGAAGCTTTCTTT.

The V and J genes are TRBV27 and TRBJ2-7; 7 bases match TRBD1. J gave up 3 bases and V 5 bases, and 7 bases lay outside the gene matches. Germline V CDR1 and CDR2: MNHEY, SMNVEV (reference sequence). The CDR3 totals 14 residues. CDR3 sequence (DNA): TGTGCCAGCAGTACCTACAGGGGCGTCTACGAGCAGTACTTC. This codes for CASSTYRGVYEQYF.

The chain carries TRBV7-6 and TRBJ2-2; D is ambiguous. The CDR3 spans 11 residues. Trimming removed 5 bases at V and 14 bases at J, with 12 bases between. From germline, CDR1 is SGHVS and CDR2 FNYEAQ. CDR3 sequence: CASSHGVLLFF. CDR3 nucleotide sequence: TGTGCCAGCAGCCACGGAGTCCTCCTGTTTTTT.

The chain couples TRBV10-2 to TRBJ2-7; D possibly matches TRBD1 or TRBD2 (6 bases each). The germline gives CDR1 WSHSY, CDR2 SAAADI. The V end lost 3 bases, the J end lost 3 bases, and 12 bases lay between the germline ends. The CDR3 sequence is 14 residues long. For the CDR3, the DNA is TGCGCCAGCAGTGAAGGGGGACTCGGCTACGAGCAGTACTTC. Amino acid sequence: CASSEGGLGYEQYF.

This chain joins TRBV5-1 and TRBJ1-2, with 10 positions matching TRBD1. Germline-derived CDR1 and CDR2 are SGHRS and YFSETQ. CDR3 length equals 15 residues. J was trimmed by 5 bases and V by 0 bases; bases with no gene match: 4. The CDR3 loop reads CASSLGRDRGYGYTF. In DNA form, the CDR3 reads TGCGCCAGCAGCTTGGGACGGGACAGGGGATATGGCTACACCTTC.

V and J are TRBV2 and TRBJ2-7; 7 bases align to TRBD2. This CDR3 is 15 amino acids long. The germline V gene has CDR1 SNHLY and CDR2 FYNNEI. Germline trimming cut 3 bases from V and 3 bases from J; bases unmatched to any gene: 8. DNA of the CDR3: TGTGCCAGCAGTGATTTAGCCCTAGCGGACTACGAGCAGTACTTC. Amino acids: CASSDLALADYEQYF.

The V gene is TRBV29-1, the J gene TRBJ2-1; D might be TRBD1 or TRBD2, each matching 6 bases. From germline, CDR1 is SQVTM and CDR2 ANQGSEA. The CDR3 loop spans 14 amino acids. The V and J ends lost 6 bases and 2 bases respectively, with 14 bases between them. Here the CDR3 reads CSVEYREAYNEQFF. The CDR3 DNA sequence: TGCAGCGTGGAGTACAGGGAGGCCTACAATGAGCAGTTCTTC.

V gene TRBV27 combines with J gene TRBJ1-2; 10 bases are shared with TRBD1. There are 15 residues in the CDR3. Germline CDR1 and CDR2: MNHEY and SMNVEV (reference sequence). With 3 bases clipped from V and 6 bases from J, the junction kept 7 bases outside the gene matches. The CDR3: CASSFRDRGWDGYTF. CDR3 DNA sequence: TGTGCCAGCAGTTTTCGGGACAGGGGATGGGATGGCTACACCTTC.

The CDR3 coding sequence is TGTGCCAGCAGCCTGAGGACGAACACCGGGGAGCTGTTTTTT. This translates into CASSLRTNTGELFF. This chain connects TRBV7-9 to TRBJ2-2, with D hard to call. The germline V and J ends were trimmed by 5 bases and 0 bases, with 7 bases remaining between them. The germline CDR1 and CDR2 sequences are SEHNR and FQNEAQ (reference sequence). The CDR3 length is 14 residues.

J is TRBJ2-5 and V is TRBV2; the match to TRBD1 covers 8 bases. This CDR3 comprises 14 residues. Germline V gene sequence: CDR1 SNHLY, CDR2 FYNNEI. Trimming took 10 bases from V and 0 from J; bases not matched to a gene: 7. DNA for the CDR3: TGTGCCACCCGTGGACAGGGAAACCAAGAGACCCAGTACTTC. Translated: CATRGQGNQETQYF.

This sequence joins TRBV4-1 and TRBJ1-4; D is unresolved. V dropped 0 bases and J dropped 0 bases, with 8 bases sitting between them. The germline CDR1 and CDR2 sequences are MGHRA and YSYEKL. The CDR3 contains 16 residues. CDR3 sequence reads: CASSQDWLATNEKLFF. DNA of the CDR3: TGCGCCAGCAGCCAAGATTGGCTTGCAACTAATGAAAAACTGTTTTTT.

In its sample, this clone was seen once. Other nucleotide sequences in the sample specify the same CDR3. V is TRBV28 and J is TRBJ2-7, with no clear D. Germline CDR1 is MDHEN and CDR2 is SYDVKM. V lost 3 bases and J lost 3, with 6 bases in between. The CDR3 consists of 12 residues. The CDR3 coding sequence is TGTGCCAGCAGTTTCCGACTCTACGAGCAGTACTTC. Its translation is CASSFRLYEQYF. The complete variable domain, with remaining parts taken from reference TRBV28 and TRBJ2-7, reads DVKVTQSSRYLVKRTGEKVFLECVQDMDHENMFWYRQDPGLGLRLIYFSYDVKMKEKGDIPEGYSVSREKKERFSLILESASTNQTSMYLCASSFRLYEQYFGPGTRLTVT.

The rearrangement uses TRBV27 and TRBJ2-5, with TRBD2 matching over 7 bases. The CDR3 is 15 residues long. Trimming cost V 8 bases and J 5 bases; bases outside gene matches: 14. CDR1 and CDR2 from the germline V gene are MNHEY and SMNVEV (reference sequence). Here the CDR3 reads CASRGLAGDRETQYF. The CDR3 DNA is TGTGCCAGCCGAGGTCTCGCGGGAGACCGGGAGACCCAGTACTTC.

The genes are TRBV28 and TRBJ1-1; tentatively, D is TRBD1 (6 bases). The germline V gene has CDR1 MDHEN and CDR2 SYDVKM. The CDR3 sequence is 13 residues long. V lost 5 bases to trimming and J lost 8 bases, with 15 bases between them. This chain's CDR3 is CASSPPGGPEAFF. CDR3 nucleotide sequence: TGTGCCAGCAGTCCCCCCGGGGGGCCCGAAGCTTTCTTT.

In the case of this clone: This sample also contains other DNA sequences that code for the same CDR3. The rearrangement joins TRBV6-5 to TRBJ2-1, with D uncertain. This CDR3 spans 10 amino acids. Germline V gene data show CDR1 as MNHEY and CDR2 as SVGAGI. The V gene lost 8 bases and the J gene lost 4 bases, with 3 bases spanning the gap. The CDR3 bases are TGTGCCAGCCGATACAATGAGCAGTTCTTC. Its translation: CASRYNEQFF.

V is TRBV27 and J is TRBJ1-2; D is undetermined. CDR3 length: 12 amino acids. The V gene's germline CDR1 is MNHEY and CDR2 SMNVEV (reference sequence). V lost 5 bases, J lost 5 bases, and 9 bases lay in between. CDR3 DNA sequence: TGTGCCAGCAGTCCGGACCTATATGGCTACACCTTC. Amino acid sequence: CASSPDLYGYTF.

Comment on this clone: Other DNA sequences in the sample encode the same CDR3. CDR3 DNA sequence: TGTGCCAGTAGTGGGTCTAACTATGGCTACACCTTC. It yields the protein CASSGSNYGYTF. V and J are TRBV19 and TRBJ1-2; no clear D. Germline V CDR1 and CDR2: LNHDA, SQIVND (reference sequence). The CDR3 totals 12 residues. With 5 bases removed from V and 0 bases from J, the gap between germline ends came to 4 bases.

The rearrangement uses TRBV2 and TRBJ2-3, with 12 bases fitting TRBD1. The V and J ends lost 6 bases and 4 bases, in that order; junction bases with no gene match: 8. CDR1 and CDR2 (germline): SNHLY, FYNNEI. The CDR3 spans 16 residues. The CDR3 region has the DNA TGTGCCAGCAGCGATCTGGGACAGGGGGCGTCAGATACGCAGTATTTT. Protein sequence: CASSDLGQGASDTQYF. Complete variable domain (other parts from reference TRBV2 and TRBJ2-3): EPEVTQTPSHQVTQMGQEVILRCVPISNHLYFYWYRQILGQKVEFLVSFYNNEISEKSEIFDDQFSVERPDGSNFTLKIRSTKLEDSAMYFCASSDLGQGASDTQYFGPGTRLTVL.

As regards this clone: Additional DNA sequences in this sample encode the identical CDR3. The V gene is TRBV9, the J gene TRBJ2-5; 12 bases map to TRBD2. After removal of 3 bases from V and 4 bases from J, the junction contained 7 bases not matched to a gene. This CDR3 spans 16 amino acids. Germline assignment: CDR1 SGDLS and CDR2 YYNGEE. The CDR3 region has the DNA TGTGCCAGCAGCGCCGGCCTAGCGGGGGGGCGAGAGACCCAGTACTTC. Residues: CASSAGLAGGRETQYF. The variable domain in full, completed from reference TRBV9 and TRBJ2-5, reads DSGVTQTPKHLITATGQRVTLRCSPRSGDLSVYWYQQSLDQGLQFLIQYYNGEERAKGNILERFSAQQFPDLHSELNLSSLELGDSALYFCASSAGLAGGRETQYFGPGTRLLVL.

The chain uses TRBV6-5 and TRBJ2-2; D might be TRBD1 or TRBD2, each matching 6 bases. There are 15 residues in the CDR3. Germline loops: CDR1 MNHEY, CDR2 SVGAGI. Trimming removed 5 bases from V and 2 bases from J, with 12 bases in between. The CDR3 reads CASSPTGTNTGELFF. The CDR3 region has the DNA TGTGCCAGCAGTCCAACAGGGACTAACACCGGGGAGCTGTTTTTT.

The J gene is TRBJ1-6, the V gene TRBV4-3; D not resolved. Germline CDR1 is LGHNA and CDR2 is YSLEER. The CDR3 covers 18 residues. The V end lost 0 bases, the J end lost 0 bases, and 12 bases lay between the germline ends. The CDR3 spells CASSQDRAIGSYNSPLHF. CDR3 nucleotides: TGCGCCAGCAGCCAAGATCGGGCCATCGGCTCCTATAATTCACCCCTCCACTTT.

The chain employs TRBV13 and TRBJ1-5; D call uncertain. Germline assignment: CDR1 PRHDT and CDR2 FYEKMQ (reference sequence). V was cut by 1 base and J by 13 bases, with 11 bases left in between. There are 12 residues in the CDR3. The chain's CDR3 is CASSLEGGRQHF. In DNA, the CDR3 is TGTGCCAGCAGCTTAGAGGGAGGCAGGCAGCATTTT.

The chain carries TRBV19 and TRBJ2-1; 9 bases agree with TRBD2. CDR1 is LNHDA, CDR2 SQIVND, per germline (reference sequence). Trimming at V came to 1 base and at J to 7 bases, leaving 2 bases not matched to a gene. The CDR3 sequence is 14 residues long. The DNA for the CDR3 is TGTGCCAGTAGTATAGTTCTAGCGGGGAATGAGCAGTTCTTC. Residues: CASSIVLAGNEQFF.

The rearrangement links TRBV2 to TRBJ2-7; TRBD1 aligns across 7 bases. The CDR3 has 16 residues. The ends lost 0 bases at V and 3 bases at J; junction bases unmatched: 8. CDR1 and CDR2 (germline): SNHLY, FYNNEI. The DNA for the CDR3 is TGTGCCAGCAGTGAAGCGCAAACAGGGGCTTACTACGAGCAGTACTTC. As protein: CASSEAQTGAYYEQYF.

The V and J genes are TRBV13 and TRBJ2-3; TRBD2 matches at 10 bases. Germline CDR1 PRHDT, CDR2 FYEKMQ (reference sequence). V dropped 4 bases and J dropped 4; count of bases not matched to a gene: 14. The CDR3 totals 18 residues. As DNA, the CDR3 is TGTGCCAGCAGCTCCCCCTCGTCTAGCGGGAGAAACCCAGATACGCAGTATTTT. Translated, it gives CASSSPSSSGRNPDTQYF.

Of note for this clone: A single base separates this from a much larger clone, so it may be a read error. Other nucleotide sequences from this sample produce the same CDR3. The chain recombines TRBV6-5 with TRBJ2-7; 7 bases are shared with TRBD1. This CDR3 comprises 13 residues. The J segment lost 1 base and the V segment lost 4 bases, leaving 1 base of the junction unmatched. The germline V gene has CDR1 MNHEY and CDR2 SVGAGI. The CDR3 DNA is TGTGCCAGCAGTTTGACAGGGTCCTACGAGCAGTACTTC. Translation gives CASSLTGSYEQYF.

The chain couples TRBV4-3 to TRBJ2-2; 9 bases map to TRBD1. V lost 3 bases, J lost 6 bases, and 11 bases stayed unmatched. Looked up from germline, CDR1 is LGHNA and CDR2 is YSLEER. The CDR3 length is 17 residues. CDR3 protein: CASSQDPGQGSAGELFF. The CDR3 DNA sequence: TGCGCCAGCAGCCAGGACCCGGGACAGGGATCTGCCGGGGAGCTGTTTTTT.